This T cell receptor beta chain stems from a study of identical twins. TCRdb fed the 5' RACE reads into MiXCR, producing one record per CDR3 protein. The sample has hundreds of thousands of distinct CDR3 sequences; around 10% are singletons. The CDR3 has 14 amino acids. The V and J ends lost 6 bases and 7 bases, in that order; junction bases with no gene match: 14. Germline-derived CDR1 and CDR2 are DFQATT and SNEGSKA (reference sequence). Sample: memory (CD45RO+) T cells sorted from blood. The clonotype comes from a woman aged 18 to 35 in good health. J is TRBJ2-7 and V is TRBV20-1; 8 bases line up with TRBD1. The CDR3 loop reads CSASRTGYTLEQYF. The CDR3 DNA sequence: TGCAGTGCAAGTCGGACAGGGTACACCCTGGAGCAGTACTTC.